The next 28 T cell receptor beta chains were all read from a single sample in a study of chemoradiotherapy in HPV16-positive cancers. Clones were sequenced by immunoSEQ multiplex PCR, and TCRdb holds only the in-frame ones, with some missing. The sample records tens of thousands of clones, around 77% being singletons. The sequencing here drew on blood, taken from a patient who underwent chemoradiotherapy. Receptor source: a human donor with HPV-associated anogenital cancer.

The CDR3 sequence is CASSVGVFQGYSNEQFF. The CDR3 nucleotides read TGTGCCAGCAGCGTAGGGGTGTTTCAGGGGTATTCGAATGAGCAGTTCTTC. The rearrangement links TRBV9 to TRBJ2-1; TRBD1 is a possible D gene (6 bases). The CDR3 length is 17 residues. V lost 0 bases, J lost 7 bases, and 20 bases lay in between. In germline, CDR1 is SGDLS, CDR2 YYNGEE.

The chain uses TRBV10-3 and TRBJ2-1; a weak D match, TRBD2 (5 bases). Germline CDR1 reads ENHRY; CDR2 reads SYGVKD. The CDR3 sequence is 18 residues long. Deletions cut 0 bases from V and 0 bases from J, with 15 bases between. The CDR3 DNA sequence: TGTGCCATCAGTGAGTCTGAAAAGCGGTGGAGCTCCTACAATGAGCAGTTCTTC. It translates to CAISESEKRWSSYNEQFF.

The chain employs TRBV5-1 and TRBJ1-1, with TRBD1 identical over 8 bases. J lost 5 bases, V lost 7 bases, and 10 bases had no gene match. This CDR3 is built from 14 residues. Per germline, CDR1 SGHRS and CDR2 YFSETQ. The CDR3 DNA follows: TGCGCCAGCGGTCCCGGCAGGGGGCAAACTGAAGCTTTCTTT. Translating gives CASGPGRGQTEAFF. Variable domain in full (rest from reference TRBV5-1 and TRBJ1-1): KAGVTQTPRYLIKTRGQQVTLSCSPISGHRSVSWYQQTPGQGLQFLFEYFSETQRNKGNFPGRFSGRQFSNSRSEMNVSTLELGDSALYLCASGPGRGQTEAFFGQGTRLTVV.

This chain links TRBV11-2 with TRBJ2-1, with D perhaps assigned TRBD1 or TRBD2 (5 bases each). V dropped 5 bases and J dropped 8 bases, with 16 bases sitting between them. This CDR3 contains 14 residues. Per the germline V gene, CDR1 is SGHAT and CDR2 is FQNNGV. The CDR3 reads CASSIRDPRDEQFF. CDR3 coding DNA: TGTGCCAGCAGCATAAGGGACCCCCGGGATGAGCAGTTCTTC.

This clone was picked up a small number of times. This chain joins TRBV6-1 and TRBJ1-5; possible D gene TRBD1, 5 bases. In germline, CDR1 is MNHNS, CDR2 SASEGT. Deletions cut 2 bases from V and 6 bases from J, with 11 bases between. This CDR3 region has 14 residues. The CDR3 coding sequence is TGTGCCAGCAGTGAATTGCCAGGGCCTCAGCCCCAGCATTTT. Translated, it gives CASSELPGPQPQHF.

The chain is built from TRBV5-5 and TRBJ1-6; TRBD1 matches 7 bases. The V segment lost 2 bases and the J segment 8 bases; nucleotides outside the gene matches: 1. The CDR3 extends over 13 amino acids. The V gene's germline CDR1 is SGHKS and CDR2 YYEKEE (reference sequence). The CDR3 sequence: CASSFTGDSPLHF. As DNA, the CDR3 is TGTGCCAGCAGCTTTACAGGGGATTCACCCCTCCACTTT.

The chain uses TRBV5-6 and TRBJ1-1, with TRBD1 identical over 7 bases. Germline-derived CDR1 and CDR2 are SGHDT and YYEEEE. V was pared by 2 bases and J by 4 bases, with 8 bases of the junction left unmatched. The CDR3 has 15 amino acids. The CDR3 here is CASSFQGGGGTEAFF. DNA of the CDR3: TGTGCCAGCAGCTTTCAGGGGGGGGGAGGCACTGAAGCTTTCTTT.

The genes are TRBV7-8 and TRBJ1-6; 8 bases agree with TRBD1. Germline CDR1 reads SGHVS; CDR2 reads FQNEAQ. The CDR3 is made up of 18 amino acids. Germline trimming cut 5 bases from V and 2 bases from J; bases unmatched to any gene: 11. The chain's CDR3 is CASSPGTGVRAYNSPLHF. The DNA of the CDR3 is TGTGCCAGCAGCCCAGGGACAGGAGTCCGGGCCTATAATTCACCCCTCCACTTT. Filled out from reference TRBV7-8 and TRBJ1-6, the complete variable domain reads GAGVSQSPRYKVAKRGQDVALRCDPISGHVSLFWYQQALGQGPEFLTYFQNEAQLDKSGLPSDRFFAERPEGSVSTLKIQRTQQEDSAVYLCASSPGTGVRAYNSPLHFGNGTRLTVT.

V is TRBV5-1 and J is TRBJ1-1, with D hard to call. Germline V gene lookup returns CDR1 SGHRS and CDR2 YFSETQ. The CDR3 spans 13 residues. V lost 0 bases to trimming and J lost 6 bases, with 9 bases between them. The CDR3 here is CASSLAAGAEAFF. Written as DNA, the CDR3 is TGCGCCAGCAGCTTGGCCGCGGGTGCTGAAGCTTTCTTT.

The V gene is TRBV5-6, the J gene TRBJ2-7, with TRBD2 matching over 11 bases. The length of the CDR3 is 14 residues. Germline V CDR1 and CDR2: SGHDT, YYEEEE. The J segment lost 9 bases and the V segment lost 1 base, leaving 6 bases of the junction unmatched. CDR3 amino acids: CASSLSLAGGRQYF. The CDR3 DNA reads TGTGCCAGCAGCTTGTCTCTAGCGGGGGGCAGGCAGTACTTC.

This clone has a single count. The CDR3 is CASSLETGDRYGYTF. As DNA, the CDR3 is TGTGCCAGCAGCTTAGAGACAGGGGACCGCTATGGCTACACCTTC. The rearrangement uses TRBV7-9 and TRBJ1-2; 8 bases are shared with TRBD1. Germline V gene data show CDR1 as SEHNR and CDR2 as FQNEAQ (reference sequence). There are 15 residues in the CDR3. With V trimmed by 1 base and J by 4 bases, 5 bases remained unmatched.

The chain employs TRBV6-6 and TRBJ1-5, with TRBD1 as a possible D gene (5 bases). This CDR3 comprises 15 residues. The V gene lost 7 bases and the J gene lost 0 bases, with 13 bases spanning the gap. From germline, CDR1 is MNHNY and CDR2 SVGAGI (reference sequence). Written as DNA, the CDR3 is TGTGCCAGCACGGACGCAGGGTATAGCAATCAGCCCCAGCATTTT. Protein sequence: CASTDAGYSNQPQHF.

The rearrangement joins TRBV5-5 to TRBJ1-6, with 10 bases lining up with TRBD1. The CDR3 loop spans 15 amino acids. Germline CDR1 reads SGHKS; CDR2 reads YYEKEE (reference sequence). V lost 3 bases and J lost 7; bases outside the gene matches: 4. CDR3 in amino acids: CASSWGTGENSPLHF. The CDR3 DNA reads as TGTGCCAGCAGCTGGGGGACAGGGGAGAATTCACCCCTCCACTTT.

The chain couples TRBV29-1 to TRBJ1-4; 7 nucleotides agree with TRBD1. V was clipped by 6 bases and J by 6 bases; unmatched bases: 4. This CDR3 has 12 amino acids. The germline gives CDR1 SQVTM, CDR2 ANQGSEA. The CDR3 DNA is TGCAGCGTACAGGGGAGGGATGAAAAACTGTTTTTT. This codes for CSVQGRDEKLFF.

This chain connects TRBV29-1 to TRBJ1-2; D is uncertain. CDR3 length: 14 residues. V lost 6 bases and J 0 bases, leaving 14 bases between the germline ends. CDR1 is SQVTM, CDR2 ANQGSEA, per germline. CDR3 region: CSVPTEFPNYGYTF. The CDR3 nucleotides are TGCAGCGTCCCAACGGAATTCCCTAACTATGGCTACACCTTC.

The CDR3 DNA reads as TGTGCCAGTAGTATTTTGGGGACAGGGGGCACTGAAGCTTTCTTT. Translated: CASSILGTGGTEAFF. The gene calls are TRBV19 and TRBJ1-1; 11 bases are shared with TRBD1. Per germline, CDR1 LNHDA and CDR2 SQIVND (reference sequence). The CDR3 sequence is 15 residues long. V dropped 3 bases and J dropped 4; count of bases not matched to a gene: 4.

V and J are TRBV6-1 and TRBJ1-6; D not resolved. The CDR3 is made up of 14 amino acids. V was shortened by 1 base and J by 6 bases, with 7 bases between the two germline ends. Germline lookup yields CDR1 MNHNS and CDR2 SASEGT. CDR3 protein: CASSEVGFNSPLHF. The CDR3, as DNA: TGTGCCAGCAGTGAAGTAGGGTTTAATTCACCCCTCCACTTT.

This clone has just a few counts. J is TRBJ1-5 and V is TRBV18, with D possibly matching TRBD1 (5 bases). Germline-derived CDR1 and CDR2 are KGHSH and LQKENI. The CDR3 is 14 amino acids. Trimming cost V 3 bases and J 3 bases, with 9 bases left between them. CDR3 protein: CASSPDKTNQPQHF. As DNA, the CDR3 is TGTGCCAGCTCACCGGACAAGACCAATCAGCCCCAGCATTTT.

The chain is built from TRBV7-2 and TRBJ2-7, with 8 bases aligning to TRBD2. With V trimmed by 1 base and J by 0 bases, 5 bases remained unmatched. CDR3 length: 16 amino acids. The germline V gene has CDR1 SGHTA and CDR2 FQGNSA. The CDR3 region is CASSLDHTSGSYEQYF. The DNA for the CDR3 is TGTGCCAGCAGCTTAGATCATACTAGCGGCTCCTACGAGCAGTACTTC.

The V gene is TRBV6-6, the J gene TRBJ1-2; 10 bases line up with TRBD1. Losses at the gene ends were 6 bases for V and 0 bases for J; bases not matched to a gene: 4. The CDR3 length is 15 residues. Germline V gene lookup returns CDR1 MNHNY and CDR2 SVGAGI (reference sequence). CDR3 region: CASRPGQGANYGYTF. The CDR3 DNA reads as TGTGCCAGCAGACCCGGACAGGGGGCTAACTATGGCTACACCTTC.

This sequence joins TRBV13 and TRBJ2-1, with D possibly called TRBD1 or TRBD2 (6 bases each). Per germline, CDR1 PRHDT and CDR2 FYEKMQ (reference sequence). V lost 1 base and J lost 7, with 14 bases in between. CDR3 size: 15 residues. This chain's CDR3 is CASSLEGGHKNEQFF. In DNA form, the CDR3 reads TGTGCCAGCAGCTTAGAAGGGGGGCATAAGAATGAGCAGTTCTTC.

This clone has a handful of counts. V and J are TRBV6-6 and TRBJ2-7; 7 bases are a match to TRBD1. The V and J ends lost 7 bases and 2 bases, in that order; junction bases with no gene match: 8. CDR1 is MNHNY and CDR2 is SVGAGI in the germline V gene (reference sequence). The CDR3 covers 14 residues. The CDR3 region has the DNA TGTGCCAGCATCCCGACAGGGAGTCCCTACGAGCAGTACTTC. It is translated as CASIPTGSPYEQYF.

This chain links TRBV7-2 with TRBJ2-7, with 12 bases aligning to TRBD2. Germline V gene lookup returns CDR1 SGHTA and CDR2 FQGNSA. The ends lost 2 bases at V and 0 bases at J; junction bases unmatched: 5. The length of the CDR3 is 17 residues. In DNA, the CDR3 is TGTGCCAGCAGCTTACCTAGCGGGGGGGTTGACTCCTACGAGCAGTACTTC. Protein sequence: CASSLPSGGVDSYEQYF.

The J gene is TRBJ1-2, the V gene TRBV5-1; 9 nucleotides line up with TRBD1. V trimming: 4 bases; J trimming: 8 bases; junction bases outside the gene matches: 6. There are 13 residues in the CDR3. CDR1 and CDR2 (germline): SGHRS, YFSETQ. CDR3 loop: CASSPQGAGGYTF. CDR3 in DNA: TGCGCCAGCAGCCCACAGGGGGCCGGGGGCTACACCTTC. Based on the CDR3 plus reference TRBV5-1 and TRBJ1-2, the full variable domain is KAGVTQTPRYLIKTRGQQVTLSCSPISGHRSVSWYQQTPGQGLQFLFEYFSETQRNKGNFPGRFSGRQFSNSRSEMNVSTLELGDSALYLCASSPQGAGGYTFGSGTRLTVV.

The chain employs TRBV19 and TRBJ1-1, with unresolved D. V was cut by 5 bases and J by 5 bases, with 12 bases left in between. CDR1 is LNHDA and CDR2 is SQIVND in the germline V gene (reference sequence). The length of the CDR3 is 13 residues. CDR3: CASSFSGRTEAFF. The CDR3 region has the DNA TGTGCCAGTAGTTTCTCGGGGAGAACTGAAGCTTTCTTT.

The genes are TRBV7-6 and TRBJ2-5; TRBD2 aligns across 8 bases. The CDR3 runs 14 residues. The ends lost 1 base at V and 4 bases at J; junction bases unmatched: 2. Germline lookup yields CDR1 SGHVS and CDR2 FNYEAQ. This CDR3 is CASSLVAGGETQYF. The CDR3, as DNA: TGTGCCAGCAGCTTAGTTGCGGGGGGAGAGACCCAGTACTTC.

A note on this clone: Germline is not matched at one junction end, which may reflect a read error. The chain recombines TRBV2 with TRBJ2-3; tentatively, D is TRBD1 (5 bases). This CDR3 is 13 amino acids long. Per germline, CDR1 SNHLY and CDR2 FYNNEI. The DNA for the CDR3 is TGTGCCAGCCGTGAGACAGAGACCGGTACGCAGTATTTT. This encodes CASRETETGTQYF.

V gene TRBV4-1 combines with J gene TRBJ1-1, with D possibly TRBD1 on 5 matching bases. The germline gives CDR1 MGHRA, CDR2 YSYEKL. The CDR3 spans 15 residues. V gave up 2 bases and J gave up 3 bases, with 13 bases separating them. The chain's CDR3 is CASSQPQEGDTEAFF. In DNA form, the CDR3 reads TGCGCCAGCAGCCAACCACAGGAAGGGGACACTGAAGCTTTCTTT.